This entry features one T cell receptor beta chain sequence. This entry comes from a study of CD8 T cells in Susac syndrome. This CDR3 has 15 residues. Trimming removed 0 bases at V and 5 bases at J, with 16 bases between. CDR1 DFQATT and CDR2 SNEGSKA come from the germline V gene (reference sequence). In blood CD8+ and CD4+ T cells, TCR beta underwent sequencing. Random-hexamer reverse transcription was applied to about 0.45 to 1 ug RNA. MiXCR was run by TCRdb on the immunoSEQ multiplex PCR reads, yielding one entry per CDR3 protein. Here the sample spans just over 300,000 distinct CDR3 sequences, about 91% being singletons.

The chain combines TRBV20-1 with TRBJ2-5; D is unclear. This receptor was identified in a human donor with multiple sclerosis. Sequenced material: CD4+ T cells from PBMCs. The CDR3 coding sequence is TGCAGTGCTAGAGATCTACGACAAGACGGCGAGACCCAGTACTTC. It yields the protein CSARDLRQDGETQYF.